This TCR beta chain was profiled in a study of cytotoxic CD8 clonotypes in ibrutinib-treated CLL. Looking at the study overall: The study recorded mean values of approximately 260,000 productive templates and 94,082 productive rearrangements per sample.

Overall study results and limits: Treatment left the uncommon public clonotypes either contracted or stable in frequency. Clonality rose at ibrutinib response, held steady in sustained remission, and fell toward baseline at progression. Samples from sustained-remission and progressing patients were taken at different times.

Clones were sequenced by immunoSEQ multiplex PCR, and TCRdb holds only the in-frame ones, with some missing. Of approximately 340,000 clones listed, roughly 67% are singletons. Of note for this clone: Its antigen is unidentified.

Looked up from germline, CDR1 is SNHLY and CDR2 is FYNNEI. Trimming cost V 1 base and J 2 bases, with 17 bases left between them. The CDR3 runs to 17 residues. This specimen was PBMCs, taken after 36 months of ibrutinib treatment. This clonotype originated in a human donor with chronic lymphocytic leukemia. The chain joins TRBV2 to TRBJ2-5; possible D gene TRBD2, 7 bases. CDR3 amino acids: CASSEVVGLGGQETQYF. DNA of the CDR3: TGTGCCAGCAGTGAAGTTGTTGGACTAGGGGGGCAAGAGACCCAGTACTTC.